The clone carrying this T cell receptor (beta chain) has a single count. This record belongs to a study of CD8 T cells in Susac syndrome. CDR1 is SEHNR, CDR2 FQNEAQ, per germline (reference sequence). Trimming removed 5 bases at V and 4 bases at J, with 15 bases between. This CDR3 has 15 residues. Random hexamers were used to reverse transcribe the RNA input (about 0.5 to 1 ug). TCRdb recomputed calls from the immunoSEQ multiplex PCR reads with MiXCR, one row per CDR3 protein. The sample carries fewer than 85,000 distinct CDR3 sequences, roughly 94% recorded once. This clonotype originated in a human donor with Susac syndrome. The chain couples TRBV7-9 to TRBJ2-1; D possibly corresponds to TRBD2 (7 bases). Material: CD8+ T cells from PBMCs. DNA of the CDR3: TGTGCCAGCAGCGGGGGGGCCATACCTTACAATGAGCAGTTCTTC. It is translated as CASSGGAIPYNEQFF.